The 11 T cell receptor beta chains in this list originate from one sample, sequenced in a study of shared clonotypes between healthy human individuals. TCRdb keeps only in-frame clones here, not all; method: immunoSEQ multiplex PCR. The top ten clones hold 0.35% to 0.45% of a sample with 2.3 million or so clones, 93% of them seen once. The material sequenced was naive CD4+ T cells from PBMCs. Described subset: CD45RA+ positively selected. All receptors come from a man between 18 and 35 years old in good health. Some clones in this sample may be carry-over from other donors' samples.

The table lists this clone with a count of one. The chain uses TRBV6-5 and TRBJ2-1, with D possibly being TRBD1 (5 bases). The V and J ends lost 5 bases and 11 bases respectively, with 19 bases between them. The CDR3 length is 14 residues. Germline V gene data show CDR1 as MNHEY and CDR2 as SVGAGI. The CDR3 DNA is TGTGCCAGCAGTGCGATTCGGACATCCTCAAAGCAGTTCTTC. This sequence encodes CASSAIRTSSKQFF.

The chain links TRBV28 to TRBJ2-1; D could derive from TRBD1 or TRBD2 (5 bases each). The CDR3 has 16 residues. Trimming took 6 bases from V and 2 from J, leaving 17 bases between them. The germline gives CDR1 MDHEN, CDR2 SYDVKM. This CDR3 is CASSPPGAHAYNEQFF. The CDR3 nucleotides read TGTGCCAGCAGCCCCCCCGGGGCGCACGCCTACAATGAGCAGTTCTTC.

Concerning this clone: The same CDR3 is also encoded by other DNA sequences in this sample. This sequence joins TRBV6-4 and TRBJ2-3; TRBD1 agrees at 7 bases. Looked up from germline, CDR1 is MRHNA and CDR2 is SNTAGT. Germline trimming cut 6 bases from V and 1 base from J; bases unmatched to any gene: 1. This CDR3 is 13 amino acids long. The DNA of the CDR3 is TGTGCCAGCAGCGACAGGGGCACAGATACGCAGTATTTT. It is translated as CASSDRGTDTQYF.

This chain connects TRBV12-5 to TRBJ2-3; TRBD2 is a possible D gene (6 bases). The V end was cut by 1 base, the J end by 2 bases, with 7 bases between. Per the germline V gene, CDR1 is LGHNT and CDR2 is FRNRAP. This CDR3 contains 14 residues. The CDR3 sequence: CASGLGLDTDTQYF. CDR3 nucleotide sequence: TGTGCTAGTGGTTTGGGACTAGACACAGATACGCAGTATTTT.

This chain joins TRBV9 and TRBJ2-7; the D call may be TRBD1 or TRBD2 (6 bases each). Trimming took 4 bases from V and 9 from J, leaving 26 bases between them. Germline values: CDR1 SGDLS, CDR2 YYNGEE. The CDR3 runs 16 residues. The CDR3 nucleotides read TGTGCCAGCAGCCCCATTTCCGGGGGCACGACCACCGTGCAGTACTTC. Translated: CASSPISGGTTTVQYF.

The V call is TRBV7-9, the J call TRBJ2-7; D is possibly TRBD1 (5 bases). Trimming took off 5 bases at V and 1 base at J, with 12 bases between the two ends. The CDR3 totals 14 residues. Germline CDR1 and CDR2: SEHNR and FQNEAQ (reference sequence). The DNA for the CDR3 is TGTGCCAGCAGCAGGGGCGGAGCGTCCTACGAGCAGTACTTC. It codes for CASSRGGASYEQYF.

The chain carries TRBV5-1 and TRBJ1-1; D remains unclear. V dropped 0 bases and J dropped 4 bases, with 13 bases sitting between them. Germline V gene data show CDR1 as SGHRS and CDR2 as YFSETQ. This CDR3 is built from 15 residues. CDR3 bases: TGCGCCAGCAGCTTGGTTGGGCGTCTGGGCACTGAAGCTTTCTTT. Protein product: CASSLVGRLGTEAFF.

The chain uses TRBV7-3 and TRBJ2-7, with D uncertain. The CDR3 contains 13 residues. Trimming cost V 1 base and J 6 bases, with 10 bases left between them. The V gene's germline CDR1 is SGHTA and CDR2 FQGTGA. The CDR3 nucleotides read TGTGCCAGCAGCTTAAACACTCCGGGCGAGCAGTACTTC. As protein: CASSLNTPGEQYF.

This chain uses TRBV4-1 with TRBJ1-1, with D unclear. The V end lost 3 bases, the J end lost 3 bases, and 14 bases lay between the germline ends. The CDR3 consists of 15 residues. CDR1 is MGHRA, CDR2 YSYEKL, per germline. Written as DNA, the CDR3 is TGCGCCAGCAGCCAGCCGGTCCGGGGTGACACTGAAGCTTTCTTT. This sequence encodes CASSQPVRGDTEAFF.

This chain connects TRBV5-4 to TRBJ2-5, with 10 bases fitting TRBD2. The CDR3 consists of 19 residues. Germline values: CDR1 SGHNT, CDR2 YYREEE (reference sequence). V dropped 0 bases and J dropped 0; count of bases not matched to a gene: 11. The CDR3 sequence: CASSLGVIRTSGYQETQYF. CDR3 coding DNA: TGTGCCAGCAGCTTGGGTGTTATAAGGACTAGCGGATACCAAGAGACCCAGTACTTC.

The J gene is TRBJ1-2, the V gene TRBV29-1, with D maybe TRBD1 (6 bases). From germline, CDR1 is SQVTM and CDR2 ANQGSEA. V was cut by 7 bases and J by 0 bases, with 12 bases left in between. The CDR3 covers 13 residues. CDR3 sequence reads: CSAGQLANYGYTF. The DNA of the CDR3 is TGCAGCGCAGGACAGCTAGCTAACTATGGCTACACCTTC. The full variable domain, in which reference TRBV29-1 and TRBJ1-2 provide the parts outside the CDR3, is SAVISQKPSRDICQRGTSLTIQCQVDSQVTMMFWYRQQPGQSLTLIATANQGSEATYESGFVIDKFPISRPNLTFSTLTVSNMSPEDSSIYLCSAGQLANYGYTFGSGTRLTVV.